This T cell receptor (beta chain) was obtained from a study of CD8 T cells in ankylosing spondylitis. V lost 8 bases to trimming and J lost 5 bases, with 21 bases between them. In germline, CDR1 is MDHEN, CDR2 SYDVKM. The CDR3 contains 15 residues. The study, taken as a whole, reports: Within ankylosing spondylitis blood, a TCR beta motif made up of several highly homologous variants appeared to be characteristic.

This clonotype was detected many times. The antigen is undetermined. TCRdb recomputed calls from the 5' RACE reads with MiXCR, one row per CDR3 protein. This sample has about 800,000 distinct CDR3 sequences, with about 12% found just once. The origin of this receptor is a male donor with ankylosing spondylitis. The sample comprised blood, either unsorted or a sorted T cell fraction (not recorded which). V usage is TRBV28 and J usage is TRBJ2-5; D might be TRBD1 (5 bases). The CDR3 loop is CASGTQAKPVETQYF. Here the CDR3 DNA reads TGTGCCAGCGGAACACAGGCAAAGCCCGTGGAGACCCAGTACTTC.